These 6 T cell receptor beta chains were sequenced from one sample in a study of blood T cell repertoires in COVID-19 (dated by TCRdb to 2019 to 2021). The receptor library was made with the immunoSEQ multiplex PCR assay. TCRdb took over this immuneACCESS table, retaining in-frame rearrangements with V and J assigned. Such tables are incomplete; in checked studies, under half of the missing clones stem from an unresolved V gene, and the remainder is unexplained. Present in this sample are over 200,000 clones, around 90% of which were seen just once. The top ten constitute roughly 2.7% of the sample. Sequencing used peripheral blood. The receptor source for this set is a man younger than 40 with COVID-19, enrolled during active disease.

This chain joins TRBV24-1 and TRBJ1-2; 7 bases map to TRBD1. The junction had 2 bases not matched to a gene; V was cut back by 0 bases and J by 8 bases. Germline V gene lookup returns CDR1 KGHDR and CDR2 SFDVKD. CDR3 length: 13 residues. The CDR3 spells CATSDLDRAGYTF. The CDR3 DNA is TGTGCCACCAGTGATTTGGACAGGGCCGGCTACACCTTC.

The rearrangement joins TRBV4-1 to TRBJ1-6; tentative D call: TRBD1 (5 bases). The CDR3 is 17 amino acids. Germline V gene sequence: CDR1 MGHRA, CDR2 YSYEKL. The V end lost 0 bases, the J end lost 9 bases, and 18 bases lay between the germline ends. The CDR3 sequence is CASSQESGGTRGSPLHF. CDR3 DNA sequence: TGCGCCAGCAGCCAAGAGTCGGGCGGGACCAGAGGTTCACCCCTCCACTTT.

The DNA for the CDR3 is TGTGCCAGCTCACCACTGGACAGGGATGGCTACACCTTC. This gives the protein CASSPLDRDGYTF. This sequence joins TRBV18 and TRBJ1-2; 8 positions agree with TRBD1. Germline CDR1 KGHSH, CDR2 LQKENI. The CDR3 has 13 residues. V trimming: 1 base; J trimming: 6 bases; junction bases outside the gene matches: 1.

The rearrangement joins TRBV5-1 to TRBJ2-1; D is unresolved. CDR1 and CDR2 from the germline V gene are SGHRS and YFSETQ. CDR3 length: 19 amino acids. V gave up 2 bases and J gave up 0 bases, with 21 bases separating them. The chain's CDR3 is CASSFNEIFPRSSYNEQFF. The CDR3 nucleotides read TGCGCCAGCAGCTTTAATGAGATCTTCCCTCGGAGCTCCTACAATGAGCAGTTCTTC.

This chain connects TRBV9 to TRBJ2-6; 7 nucleotides line up with TRBD1. Per germline, CDR1 SGDLS and CDR2 YYNGEE. The V gene end was trimmed by 0 bases and the J gene end by 0 bases; junction bases not matched to a gene: 9. The CDR3 spans 19 residues. The CDR3 protein is CASSVADRQLFSGANVLTF. For the CDR3, the DNA is TGTGCCAGCAGCGTAGCGGACAGGCAGCTTTTCTCTGGGGCCAACGTCCTGACTTTC.

J is TRBJ2-5 and V is TRBV11-2, with D hard to call. Trimming stripped 1 base from V and 5 bases from J, with 11 bases between. The CDR3 totals 14 residues. Germline V gene data show CDR1 as SGHAT and CDR2 as FQNNGV. The CDR3 reads CASSLAPGGETQYF. CDR3 in DNA: TGTGCCAGCAGCTTAGCCCCGGGTGGGGAGACCCAGTACTTC.